This T cell receptor beta chain was found in a study of cytomegalovirus exposure and HLA in healthy donors. Findings of the study overall: In a later analysis, at a false discovery rate of 0.05, 15,000 to 20,000 TCR beta sequences matched HLA alleles. In an earlier analysis, about 87% or about 30%: the productive usage of most TCR beta V segments.

Donors in the study were healthy people who gave bone marrow. As for this clone: Antigen unknown.

The V segment lost 8 bases and the J segment 5 bases; nucleotides outside the gene matches: 8. The CDR3 runs 13 residues. Germline V gene lookup returns CDR1 SNHLY and CDR2 FYNNEI. PCR was performed using 60 Vbeta and 13 Jbeta primers. Sequenced by immunoSEQ multiplex PCR; TCRdb stores in-frame clones only, minus some. The sample holds 150,000 to 200,000 clones, around 79% seen once. The sequencing input was PBMCs. The J gene is TRBJ1-1, the V gene TRBV2; 7 bases agree with TRBD1. This TCR came from a male donor in good health and CMV-seropositive. The CDR3 loop reads CASGKGAETEAFF. CDR3 in DNA: TGTGCCAGCGGGAAGGGGGCGGAAACTGAAGCTTTCTTT.